These 23 T cell receptor beta chains came from one sample sequenced in a study of naive and memory T cell subsets. An equimolar mix of two oligonucleotides served as the beta constant-region primer for TRBC1 and TRBC2. TCRdb re-derived calls from the UMI-ligation and nested PCR reads in MiXCR, one entry per CDR3 protein. The repertoire consists of more than 35,000 distinct CDR3 sequences, with roughly 14% occurring once and the leading ten covering around 20%. The sample taken for sequencing was effector memory CD4+ T cells from blood. This sample's subset: effector memory, CD45RA- CD27-. The source is a human donor in good health.

The gene calls are TRBV19 and TRBJ2-3; D uncertain. Germline V gives CDR1 LNHDA, CDR2 SQIVND (reference sequence). This CDR3 has 15 residues. Trimming removed 7 bases at V and 0 bases at J, with 14 bases between. This chain's CDR3 is CASTPDALSTDTQYF. The CDR3, as DNA: TGTGCCAGTACGCCGGACGCCCTAAGCACAGATACGCAGTATTTT.

The chain uses TRBV11-2 and TRBJ2-5; D not certain. This CDR3 is 13 amino acids long. The V end lost 1 base, the J end lost 5 bases, and 8 bases lay between the germline ends. Germline-derived CDR1 and CDR2 are SGHAT and FQNNGV. The CDR3 here is CASSLGQVETQYF. CDR3 bases: TGTGCCAGCAGCTTAGGTCAGGTGGAGACCCAGTACTTC.

This clonotype was observed a single time. A much larger clonotype is one base distant, so this may be a read error. The chain combines TRBV4-1 with TRBJ2-3, with D perhaps TRBD1 (5 bases). The CDR3 covers 15 residues. Germline lookup yields CDR1 MGHRA and CDR2 YSYEKL. V was shortened by 6 bases and J by 7 bases, with 20 bases between the two germline ends. The CDR3 here is CASSAQTKRTYTQYF. CDR3 bases: TGCGCCAGCAGTGCCCAGACCAAGAGGACATATACGCAGTATTTT.

The chain is built from TRBV20-1 and TRBJ2-5; 11 bases align to TRBD1. V lost 6 bases, J lost 0 bases, and 15 bases stayed unmatched. The length of the CDR3 is 18 residues. Germline V gene lookup returns CDR1 DFQATT and CDR2 SNEGSKA (reference sequence). The CDR3 region has the DNA TGCAGTGCGACCCCCAGGGACAGGGGGTTGAGGTACCAAGAGACCCAGTACTTC. Its protein product is CSATPRDRGLRYQETQYF.

In regard to this clonotype: At one boundary the junction diverges from the germline segment, which might be a read error. The chain couples TRBV30 to TRBJ2-1, with D unclear. Per the germline V gene, CDR1 is GTSNPN and CDR2 is SVGIG (reference sequence). The CDR3 consists of 12 residues. CDR3 sequence reads: CAWSVTANEEFF. The CDR3 nucleotides are TGTGCCTGGAGTGTTACTGCCAATGAGGAGTTCTTC.

This rearrangement joins TRBV7-6 to TRBJ1-1; D is uncertain. V was cut by 3 bases and J by 1 base, with 3 bases left in between. Per the germline V gene, CDR1 is SGHVS and CDR2 is FNYEAQ. The CDR3 consists of 12 residues. The CDR3 nucleotides are TGTGCCAGCAGCTTCGGGAACACTGAAGCTTTCTTT. Its protein product is CASSFGNTEAFF.

This sequence joins TRBV29-1 and TRBJ1-5, with D perhaps TRBD1 (5 bases). Germline CDR1 and CDR2: SQVTM and ANQGSEA. The ends were cut back, 6 bases at V and 4 bases at J, with 13 bases in the middle. This CDR3 comprises 13 residues. CDR3: CSVGAGSNQPQHF. The CDR3, as DNA: TGCAGCGTCGGGGCGGGGAGTAATCAGCCCCAGCATTTT. Full variable domain (remainder filled in from reference TRBV29-1 and TRBJ1-5): SAVISQKPSRDICQRGTSLTIQCQVDSQVTMMFWYRQQPGQSLTLIATANQGSEATYESGFVIDKFPISRPNLTFSTLTVSNMSPEDSSIYLCSVGAGSNQPQHFGDGTRLSIL.

This clonotype was found a few times. The V and J genes are TRBV7-6 and TRBJ1-3, with no clear D. The germline V gene has CDR1 SGHVS and CDR2 FNYEAQ. Trimming left V 1 base short and J 4 bases short, with 2 bases between. CDR3 length equals 12 residues. The CDR3 DNA follows: TGTGCCAGCAGCTTAGACGGAAACACCATATATTTT. Its protein is CASSLDGNTIYF.

The chain uses TRBV24-1 and TRBJ2-3; weak D call: TRBD1 (5 bases). The germline V gene encodes CDR1 KGHDR and CDR2 SFDVKD. The CDR3 covers 14 residues. Deletions cut 2 bases from V and 4 bases from J, with 9 bases between. As DNA, the CDR3 is TGTGCCACCAGTGATTACCAGGGATCAGATACGCAGTATTTT. Amino acid sequence: CATSDYQGSDTQYF.

V usage is TRBV9 and J usage is TRBJ2-3; 11 positions agree with TRBD2. J gave up 4 bases and V 6 bases, and 7 bases lay outside the gene matches. Germline V gene data show CDR1 as SGDLS and CDR2 as YYNGEE. The CDR3 consists of 15 residues. The CDR3 DNA reads as TGTGCCAGCACATATAGCGGGAGGGCCTCAGATACGCAGTATTTT. This codes for CASTYSGRASDTQYF.

This clonotype was recorded a few times. The chain combines TRBV5-5 with TRBJ2-4; a possible D gene is TRBD1 (5 bases). CDR1 is SGHKS and CDR2 is YYEKEE in the germline V gene (reference sequence). V was pared by 4 bases and J by 1 base, with 15 bases between. This CDR3 has 16 residues. The CDR3 here is CASSPDSAFAKNIQYF. Here the CDR3 DNA reads TGTGCCAGCAGCCCTGACAGCGCTTTCGCCAAAAACATTCAGTACTTC.

The chain joins TRBV11-2 to TRBJ1-3, with D perhaps TRBD1 (5 bases). V was pared by 3 bases and J by 8 bases, with 11 bases between. In germline, CDR1 is SGHAT, CDR2 FQNNGV. The length of the CDR3 is 13 residues. CDR3 DNA sequence: TGTGCCAGCAGCTTGGCAGGGCGGGACACCATATATTTT. Its protein product is CASSLAGRDTIYF.

By sample share, this clonotype is medium-sized. The chain links TRBV27 to TRBJ2-7; D may correspond to TRBD1 or TRBD2 (6 bases each). In germline, CDR1 is MNHEY, CDR2 SMNVEV (reference sequence). The V end lost 6 bases, the J end lost 2 bases, and 17 bases lay between the germline ends. The CDR3 is 15 amino acids. CDR3 DNA sequence: TGTGCCAGCAGCCGGACAGCCGGGGGCACCTACGAGCAGTACTTC. Translating it yields CASSRTAGGTYEQYF.

This clonotype was found many times. J is TRBJ2-6 and V is TRBV6-1, with D perhaps matching TRBD1 (11 bases). The germline gives CDR1 MNHNS, CDR2 SASEGT. This CDR3 has 23 residues. Between the trimmed V and J ends, which lost 4 bases and 0 bases, there was a span of 31 bases. CDR3 protein: CASSGTGGAVASGSSSGANVLTF. CDR3 coding DNA: TGTGCCAGCAGTGGGACAGGGGGCGCAGTGGCTAGCGGGAGTAGCTCTGGGGCCAACGTCCTGACTTTC.

This sequence joins TRBV18 and TRBJ2-1; D might be TRBD2 (6 bases). Germline CDR1 and CDR2: KGHSH and LQKENI. V was pared by 0 bases and J by 3 bases, with 18 bases between. The CDR3 has 18 residues. For the CDR3, the DNA is TGTGCCAGCTCACCACCGTCCAGACTAGGCAGATACTACAATGAGCAGTTCTTC. It codes for CASSPPSRLGRYYNEQFF.

This clonotype has only a few counts. The chain employs TRBV5-1 and TRBJ2-7, with 12 bases matching TRBD2. The germline CDR1 and CDR2 sequences are SGHRS and YFSETQ. This CDR3 has 16 amino acids. Germline trimming cut 4 bases from V and 6 bases from J; bases unmatched to any gene: 11. The CDR3 bases are TGCGCCAGCAGCGCGGGACTAGCGGGCCCTTGGGGCGAGCAGTACTTC. Amino acid sequence: CASSAGLAGPWGEQYF.

J is TRBJ2-5 and V is TRBV5-1; D is unclear. Trimming left V 0 bases short and J 7 bases short, with 19 bases between. From germline, CDR1 is SGHRS and CDR2 YFSETQ. This CDR3 has 16 residues. The CDR3 coding sequence is TGCGCCAGCAGCTTGGATGGCGAGAACCGCTCGGGGACCCAGTACTTC. As protein: CASSLDGENRSGTQYF.

The J gene is TRBJ2-2, the V gene TRBV11-3; D is ambiguous. The V end was cut by 5 bases, the J end by 6 bases, with 10 bases between. From germline, CDR1 is SGHNT and CDR2 YENEEA. This CDR3 contains 13 residues. This chain's CDR3 is CASSADEAGELFF. For the CDR3, the DNA is TGTGCCAGCAGCGCGGACGAAGCCGGGGAGCTGTTTTTT.

The chain links TRBV5-1 to TRBJ2-5; perhaps TRBD1 as D (6 bases). The CDR3 is 14 amino acids. Trimming cost V 1 base and J 5 bases, with 12 bases left between them. CDR1 and CDR2 (germline): SGHRS, YFSETQ. CDR3 sequence: CASSLMGARETQYF. The DNA for the CDR3 is TGCGCCAGCAGCTTGATGGGGGCGCGGGAGACCCAGTACTTC.

This clonotype was detected many times. The chain joins TRBV3-1 to TRBJ2-6, with D unresolved. This CDR3 is built from 16 residues. From germline, CDR1 is LGHDT and CDR2 YNNKEL (reference sequence). With 3 bases removed from V and 1 base from J, the gap between germline ends came to 10 bases. CDR3 sequence reads: CASSHWIGSGANVLTF. CDR3 nucleotide sequence: TGTGCCAGCAGCCATTGGATCGGATCTGGGGCCAACGTCCTGACTTTC.

In its sample, this clonotype was seen many times. This chain joins TRBV7-2 and TRBJ2-3; 9 bases agree with TRBD1. V trimming: 1 base; J trimming: 12 bases; junction bases outside the gene matches: 8. The germline CDR1 and CDR2 sequences are SGHTA and FQGNSA. The CDR3 totals 14 residues. CDR3 residues: CASSLERGQGPQYF. The CDR3 bases are TGTGCCAGCAGCTTAGAAAGGGGACAGGGACCCCAGTATTTT.

The rearrangement uses TRBV28 and TRBJ1-5; D ambiguous. Germline V gene sequence: CDR1 MDHEN, CDR2 SYDVKM. Trimming shortened V by 4 bases and J by 6 bases, and 7 bases separated the two germline ends. The length of the CDR3 is 12 residues. The CDR3 nucleotides read TGTGCCAGCAGTTGTGGGGTTCAGCCCCAGCATTTT. This sequence encodes CASSCGVQPQHF.

The chain joins TRBV5-4 to TRBJ1-2, with TRBD1 identical over 7 bases. With V trimmed by 4 bases and J by 1 base, 13 bases remained unmatched. Germline V gene data show CDR1 as SGHNT and CDR2 as YYREEE (reference sequence). CDR3 length equals 17 residues. CDR3 coding DNA: TGTGCCAGCAGCCCCACCCCTTTCAGGGGGGTTAACTATGGCTACACCTTC. Protein: CASSPTPFRGVNYGYTF.